This entry lists 5 T cell receptor beta chains sequenced from one sample in a study of shared clonotypes between healthy human individuals. CD45RO negativity and positive selection for CCR7 defined naive CD8 cells, a population that excluded terminally differentiated effector memory CD45RA+ cells. The data were produced by immunoSEQ multiplex PCR, yet TCRdb's version contains in-frame clones alone and is incomplete. The table records fewer than 850,000 clones, 96% of them present only once. Sample: naive CD8+ T cells sorted from blood. The receptors originated from a young man in good health.

CDR3 nucleotide sequence: TGTGCCAGTAGGACAGGGGTTTCGGAGACCCAGTACTTC. Its protein product is CASRTGVSETQYF. The rearrangement links TRBV25-1 to TRBJ2-5, with 9 bases aligning to TRBD1. This CDR3 comprises 13 residues. The V gene's germline CDR1 is MGHDK and CDR2 SYGVNS. V dropped 9 bases and J dropped 5; count of bases not matched to a gene: 7.

This clone was seen once. The genes are TRBV6-6 and TRBJ1-1; D is perhaps TRBD1 (5 bases). The CDR3 length is 14 residues. From germline, CDR1 is MNHNY and CDR2 SVGAGI (reference sequence). The V gene lost 6 bases and the J gene lost 5 bases, with 16 bases spanning the gap. CDR3 sequence: CASSSTQGWTEAFF. The CDR3 DNA is TGTGCCAGCAGCTCGACCCAGGGTTGGACTGAAGCTTTCTTT.

CDR3 in amino acids: CASSLGPLAGVRTDTQYF. Here the CDR3 DNA reads TGTGCCAGCAGCTTAGGCCCCCTAGCGGGAGTTCGAACAGATACGCAGTATTTT. The chain is built from TRBV7-9 and TRBJ2-3, with 10 bases lining up with TRBD2. CDR1 SEHNR and CDR2 FQNEAQ come from the germline V gene (reference sequence). The CDR3 has 18 residues. V shed 1 base, J shed 3 bases, and the junction held 10 bases outside the gene matches.

The chain couples TRBV2 to TRBJ2-5; tentative D call: TRBD1 (6 bases). Germline lookup yields CDR1 SNHLY and CDR2 FYNNEI. The CDR3 consists of 14 residues. The ends were cut back, 4 bases at V and 1 base at J, with 10 bases in the middle. Here the CDR3 DNA reads TGTGCCAGCAGTGTAAGGGGGTTCCAAGAGACCCAGTACTTC. It translates to CASSVRGFQETQYF.

The J gene is TRBJ2-7, the V gene TRBV23-1; perhaps TRBD1 as D (7 bases). TRBV23-1 is an ORF for which the function is uncertain. Trimming cost V 6 bases and J 3 bases, with 27 bases left between them. The CDR3 totals 18 residues. CDR3 in DNA: TGCGCCAGCAGGGGTGAACGTAGGAGGGGGCAGAACCGCTACGAGCAGTACTTC. Its translation is CASRGERRRGQNRYEQYF.